One sample yielded the 13 T cell receptor beta chains listed below, sequenced in a study of blood T cell repertoires in COVID-19. Using immunoSEQ multiplex PCR, the repertoire was profiled, and TCRdb retains in-frame clones only, with some absent. This sample yields 150,000 to 200,000 clones, of which more than 80% are seen a single time; 7.5% to 10% belongs to the top ten. Material: PBMCs or T cells enriched from blood (not recorded which). The receptors here all came from a woman aged 18-30 years who had recovered from COVID-19.

This chain uses TRBV14 with TRBJ2-2; 9 bases match TRBD1. The CDR3 loop spans 14 amino acids. Germline lookup yields CDR1 SGHDN and CDR2 FVKESK. The V and J ends lost 4 bases and 4 bases, in that order; junction bases with no gene match: 1. The CDR3 sequence: CASSPDRGTGELFF. The CDR3 nucleotides are TGTGCCAGCAGCCCGGACAGGGGCACCGGGGAGCTGTTTTTT.

The chain links TRBV19 to TRBJ2-2; TRBD1 agrees at 7 bases. Germline V lookup: CDR1 LNHDA, CDR2 SQIVND (reference sequence). CDR3 size: 16 residues. V trimming: 6 bases; J trimming: 8 bases; junction bases outside the gene matches: 15. In DNA form, the CDR3 reads TGTGCCAGTAGCCCCCCCCTCGACAGGGCCCCAGGGGAGCTGTTTTTT. This codes for CASSPPLDRAPGELFF.

The chain combines TRBV14 with TRBJ1-2; 9 nucleotides match TRBD1. CDR3 size: 14 residues. V lost 4 bases to trimming and J lost 3 bases; unmatched junction nucleotides: 3. From germline, CDR1 is SGHDN and CDR2 FVKESK. The CDR3: CASSRQGEYYGYTF. DNA of the CDR3: TGTGCCAGCAGCCGACAGGGGGAATACTATGGCTACACCTTC.

The V call is TRBV30, the J call TRBJ2-7; D is uncertain. Germline V gene lookup returns CDR1 GTSNPN and CDR2 SVGIG (reference sequence). The CDR3 spans 13 residues. Trimming shortened V by 1 base and J by 3 bases, and 10 bases separated the two germline ends. CDR3 sequence: CAWSAGNYYEQYF. DNA of the CDR3: TGTGCCTGGAGTGCAGGAAATTACTACGAGCAGTACTTC. The full variable domain, rest sourced from reference TRBV30 and TRBJ2-7, is SQTIHQWPATLVQPVGSPLSLECTVEGTSNPNLYWYRQAAGRGLQLLFYSVGIGQISSEVPQNLSASRPQDRQFILSSKKLLLSDSGFYLCAWSAGNYYEQYFGPGTRLTVT.

The rearrangement links TRBV28 to TRBJ1-5; D perhaps matches TRBD1 (5 bases). CDR1 is MDHEN, CDR2 SYDVKM, per germline. V gave up 6 bases and J gave up 0 bases, with 15 bases separating them. The length of the CDR3 is 16 residues. The CDR3 region is CASRAGLGLSNQPQHF. Here the CDR3 DNA reads TGTGCCAGCAGGGCCGGATTGGGACTTAGCAATCAGCCCCAGCATTTT.

The rearrangement links TRBV3-1 (or the pseudogene TRBV3-2) to TRBJ1-2; 10 bases line up with TRBD1. V shed 6 bases, J shed 6 bases, and the junction held 10 bases outside the gene matches. CDR1 is LGHDT and CDR2 is YNNKEL in the germline V gene (reference sequence). CDR3 length equals 15 residues. The CDR3 sequence: CASSRFDRGQDGYTF. In DNA form, the CDR3 reads TGTGCCAGCAGTCGCTTCGACAGGGGGCAGGATGGCTACACCTTC.

This rearrangement joins TRBV12-3 or TRBV12-4 to TRBJ2-1; D might be TRBD2 (6 bases). The length of the CDR3 is 13 residues. V was cut by 3 bases and J by 7 bases, with 10 bases left in between. CDR3 DNA: TGTGCCAGCAGTTTGGGGGGTTGGAATGAGCAGTTCTTC. Residues: CASSLGGWNEQFF.

The gene calls are TRBV30 and TRBJ1-5, with 7 bases lining up with TRBD1. J lost 6 bases, V lost 0 bases, and 8 bases had no gene match. This CDR3 region has 15 residues. Germline V gives CDR1 GTSNPN, CDR2 SVGIG (reference sequence). As DNA, the CDR3 is TGTGCCTGGAGTGTATTAGGGGGCTCGGTTCAGCCCCAGCATTTT. It yields the protein CAWSVLGGSVQPQHF.

The rearrangement joins TRBV19 to TRBJ1-5; 9 nucleotides line up with TRBD1. V lost 6 bases, J lost 6 bases, and 12 bases stayed unmatched. This CDR3 comprises 16 residues. The germline CDR1 and CDR2 sequences are LNHDA and SQIVND (reference sequence). CDR3 region: CASSSQQGARGQPQHF. The CDR3, as DNA: TGTGCCAGTAGCTCCCAACAGGGGGCTAGGGGTCAGCCCCAGCATTTT.

There are a few counts of this clone. The chain has TRBV21-1 and TRBJ2-2; the table's D gene call, TRBD2, was not cross checked with the DNA. TRBV21-1 is a listed pseudogene. CDR3 length: 16 residues. CDR3 protein: CASSSGRLQNTGELFF. CDR3 in DNA: TGTGCCAGCAGCAGTGGCAGACTCCAGAACACCGGGGAGCTGTTTTTT.

V gene TRBV6-5 combines with J gene TRBJ2-1; TRBD2 agrees at 10 bases. There are 15 residues in the CDR3. The trim removed 0 bases at V and 9 bases at J, leaving 5 bases unmatched. Germline V gene sequence: CDR1 MNHEY, CDR2 SVGAGI. CDR3 bases: TGTGCCAGCAGTTACTCGGGCCTAGCGGGGGCTGAGCAGTTCTTC. Its translation: CASSYSGLAGAEQFF.

The chain recombines TRBV30 with TRBJ1-1, with a tentative D call TRBD1 (6 bases). With 3 bases removed from V and 1 base from J, the gap between germline ends came to 12 bases. The germline V gene encodes CDR1 GTSNPN and CDR2 SVGIG (reference sequence). CDR3 length equals 14 residues. The CDR3 DNA reads as TGTGCCTGGAGACGGCAGGACAGGAACACTGAAGCTTTCTTT. Translation: CAWRRQDRNTEAFF.

The CDR3, as DNA: TGTGCCAGCAGTTACGCCGGGACAGGCGATTACGAGCAGTACTTC. This translates into CASSYAGTGDYEQYF. The V call is TRBV6-5, the J call TRBJ2-7, with 8 nucleotides matching TRBD1. There are 15 residues in the CDR3. Germline V gene lookup returns CDR1 MNHEY and CDR2 SVGAGI. V trimming: 2 bases; J trimming: 4 bases; junction bases outside the gene matches: 7.